Listed here are 4 T cell receptor beta chains from one sample, sequenced in a study of blood T cell repertoires in COVID-19 (dated by TCRdb to 2020 to 2021). The protocol used for the library was the immunoSEQ multiplex PCR assay. TCRdb limited this immuneACCESS table to in-frame rearrangements with V and J called. A share of clones is missing; checked studies link under half to unresolved V genes, and the rest is unexplained. The sample contains approximately 100,000 clones, 80% to 90% of them found a single time. Roughly 30% of the sample rests with the top ten. Specimen: peripheral blood. The receptors derive from a woman of 80 years or more with acute or convalescent COVID-19.

The chain is built from TRBV6-5 and TRBJ2-1, with 14 bases identical to TRBD2. With 7 bases clipped from V and 4 bases from J, the junction kept 3 bases outside the gene matches. The CDR3 loop spans 15 amino acids. The V gene's germline CDR1 is MNHEY and CDR2 SVGAGI. The CDR3 bases are TGTGCCAGCAAAAGGACTAGCGGGGGGTACAATGAGCAGTTCTTC. Protein sequence: CASKRTSGGYNEQFF.

This sequence joins TRBV28 and TRBJ1-1, with a tentative D call TRBD1 (6 bases). Trimming removed 6 bases from V and 4 bases from J, with 12 bases in between. The CDR3 loop spans 13 amino acids. CDR1 is MDHEN and CDR2 is SYDVKM in the germline V gene. The CDR3 loop reads CASRQQGSTEAFF. In DNA form, the CDR3 reads TGTGCCAGCAGGCAACAGGGATCCACTGAAGCTTTCTTT.

The V call is TRBV2, the J call TRBJ1-4, with D possibly TRBD1 on 5 matching bases. The CDR3 spans 15 residues. With 8 bases removed from V and 4 bases from J, the gap between germline ends came to 17 bases. Germline loops: CDR1 SNHLY, CDR2 FYNNEI. In nucleotides, the CDR3 is TGTGCCAGCCTCCCCGAAGGGGTGATTAATGAAAAACTGTTTTTT. Amino acids: CASLPEGVINEKLFF.

V is TRBV5-4 and J is TRBJ2-7; 13 nucleotides line up with TRBD2. The CDR3 is made up of 16 amino acids. Germline CDR1 SGHNT, CDR2 YYREEE (reference sequence). The J segment lost 4 bases and the V segment lost 4 bases, leaving 8 bases of the junction unmatched. The CDR3 coding sequence is TGTGCCAGCAGCCAGGGACTAGCGGGGCTGGAATACGAGCAGTACTTC. It encodes CASSQGLAGLEYEQYF.